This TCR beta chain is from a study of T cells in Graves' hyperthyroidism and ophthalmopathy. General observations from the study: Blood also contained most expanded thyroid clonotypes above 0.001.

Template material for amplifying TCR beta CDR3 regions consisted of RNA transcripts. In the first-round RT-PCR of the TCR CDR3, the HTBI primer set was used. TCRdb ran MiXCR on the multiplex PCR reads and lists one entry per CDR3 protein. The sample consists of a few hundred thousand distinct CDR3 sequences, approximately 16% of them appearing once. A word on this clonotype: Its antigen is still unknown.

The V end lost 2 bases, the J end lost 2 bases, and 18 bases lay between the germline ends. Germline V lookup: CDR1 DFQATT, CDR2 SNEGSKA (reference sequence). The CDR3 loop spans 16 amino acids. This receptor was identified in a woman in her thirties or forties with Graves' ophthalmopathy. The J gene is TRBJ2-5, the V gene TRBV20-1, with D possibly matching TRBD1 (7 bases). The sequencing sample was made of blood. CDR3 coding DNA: TGCAGTGCTAGAACAGGAGGGGGCGGTTTGCAAGAGACCCAGTACTTC. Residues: CSARTGGGGLQETQYF.